The clone carrying this T cell receptor beta chain was counted only a few times. The antigen is unknown. Constant-segment primers served in 5'RACE that generated TCR alpha and TCR beta cDNA libraries bearing sample barcodes and UMIs. Each CDR3 protein is one row after TCRdb ran MiXCR on the 5' RACE reads. The repertoire consists of roughly 190,000 distinct CDR3 sequences, with around 16% occurring once and the leading ten covering 2.4%. This sample is part of a study of T-cell memory formation after mild COVID-19. Study at large: The two donors had largely donor-specific TCR clusters.

Study-level results: Some responding clones appeared in pre-infection memory, suggesting cross-reactive memory joined. Clones shrinking from day 15 to 85 showed even CD4/CD8 mixes; later expanders tilted CD4+.

The sequenced material came from PBMCs or a T cell subset sorted from them (not recorded which). This clonotype originated in an adult woman who had mild COVID-19 (a few samples of this study predate the infection). Cell type and time point are not known.

This CDR3 is CASSNRGNTEAFF. The CDR3, as DNA: TGTGCCAGCAGTAACAGGGGGAACACTGAAGCTTTCTTT. This rearrangement joins TRBV3-1 to TRBJ1-1; 7 nucleotides line up with TRBD1. Germline loops: CDR1 LGHDT, CDR2 YNNKEL (reference sequence). This CDR3 comprises 13 residues. J lost 1 base, V lost 6 bases, and 2 bases had no gene match.